The T cell receptor beta chain described here comes from a study of cytomegalovirus exposure and HLA in healthy donors. Study at large: Earlier results showed approximately 110 million unique TCR beta sequences derived from some 190 million T cells.

The study's findings and limits: Trimming of TCR beta V- and J-genes showed a link, identified in a later analysis, to a missense DCLRE1C variant.

CDR1 MNHEY and CDR2 SVGAGI come from the germline V gene. The CDR3 loop spans 11 amino acids. The V end lost 4 bases, the J end lost 15 bases, and 13 bases lay between the germline ends. 13 Jbeta primers and 60 Vbeta primers were used for the PCR. Sequencing was performed with immunoSEQ multiplex PCR; in TCRdb, only in-frame clones are kept and a portion is missing. The sample consists of some 120,000 clones, around 80% of them appearing once. On this clone: Its specificity is not known.

This TCR derives from a woman between 25 and 40 years old in good health and CMV-seronegative. Sequenced input: PBMCs. The J gene is TRBJ2-1, the V gene TRBV6-5; D is possibly TRBD2 (7 bases). CDR3 DNA sequence: TGTGCCAGCAGTTCTGGGGGGGGCCGGTTCTTC. Its translation is CASSSGGGRFF.